This T cell receptor (beta chain) originates from a study of shared clonotypes between healthy human individuals. The study drew all its donors from Caucasian adults living in Nashville, Tennessee. From CD4+ cells came CD45RA+ naive and CD45RA-negative memory subsets. Method: immunoSEQ multiplex PCR; TCRdb's copy keeps in-frame clones and lacks some. The table records under 1,900,000 clones, 98% to 99% of them present only once. The CDR3 contains 15 residues. Per germline, CDR1 SGHKS and CDR2 YYEKEE (reference sequence). Between the trimmed V and J ends, which lost 0 bases and 0 bases, there was a span of 8 bases.

The chain employs TRBV5-5 and TRBJ2-3; D possibly corresponds to TRBD1 (6 bases). This sequence originates from a man younger than 40 in good health. The specimen sequenced was naive CD4+ T cells sorted from blood. Stated subset: CD45RA+ positively selected. As DNA, the CDR3 is TGTGCCAGCAGCTTGGAGGGACATAGCACAGATACGCAGTATTTT. Translated, it gives CASSLEGHSTDTQYF.